What follows are 26 T cell receptor beta chains derived from one specimen sequenced in a study of cytomegalovirus exposure and HLA in healthy donors. Assay: immunoSEQ multiplex PCR; the TCRdb copy retains only in-frame clones and omits some. The sample has over 150,000 clones; approximately 96% are singletons. The sample was PBMCs. These receptors were obtained from a woman between 18 and 29 years old in good health and CMV-seronegative.

CDR3 coding DNA: TGTGCCAGCAGTTACGGACTAGCGGGGGTAGAGACCCAGTACTTC. Its protein is CASSYGLAGVETQYF. This chain joins TRBV6-6 and TRBJ2-5, with TRBD2 identical over 13 bases. The V gene end was trimmed by 2 bases and the J gene end by 4 bases; junction bases not matched to a gene: 1. This CDR3 contains 15 residues. Germline loops: CDR1 MNHNY, CDR2 SVGAGI (reference sequence).

This sequence joins TRBV7-2 and TRBJ1-5, with 7 bases matching TRBD1. The CDR3 runs 15 residues. Germline V gene sequence: CDR1 SGHTA, CDR2 FQGNSA. Trimming removed 1 base from V and 2 bases from J; junction bases left unmatched: 2. The CDR3 DNA is TGTGCCAGCAGCTTAGACAGGGGTGGCAATCAGCCCCAGCATTTT. It encodes CASSLDRGGNQPQHF.

The rearrangement links TRBV5-1 to TRBJ2-3, with D perhaps matching TRBD1 (6 bases). The germline gives CDR1 SGHRS, CDR2 YFSETQ. The CDR3 is 14 amino acids. V dropped 4 bases and J dropped 6 bases, with 15 bases sitting between them. This chain's CDR3 is CASSRQEIADTQYF. In nucleotides, the CDR3 is TGCGCCAGCAGCAGACAGGAGATCGCCGATACGCAGTATTTT.

The chain links TRBV11-2 to TRBJ1-1, with 9 nucleotides matching TRBD1. This CDR3 is built from 16 residues. Germline values: CDR1 SGHAT, CDR2 FQNNGV. J was trimmed by 2 bases and V by 1 base; bases with no gene match: 5. Written as DNA, the CDR3 is TGTGCCAGCAGCTTAGCCCGGACAGGGGTTAACACTGAAGCTTTCTTT. It translates to CASSLARTGVNTEAFF.

This clone was seen only once. The rearrangement uses TRBV4-2 and TRBJ2-1, with D perhaps matching TRBD1 (5 bases). V was trimmed by 0 bases and J by 0 bases, leaving 9 bases between them. The germline V gene has CDR1 LGHNA and CDR2 YNFKEQ. The CDR3 is 16 residues long. The CDR3 here is CASSQDQGGSYNEQFF. CDR3 in DNA: TGTGCCAGCAGCCAAGATCAGGGCGGCTCCTACAATGAGCAGTTCTTC.

This chain connects TRBV19 to TRBJ2-7, with 7 bases fitting TRBD1. The CDR3 extends over 12 amino acids. CDR1 is LNHDA, CDR2 SQIVND, per germline (reference sequence). V lost 6 bases and J lost 5; bases outside the gene matches: 4. CDR3 loop: CASRTGFDEQYF. CDR3 coding DNA: TGTGCCAGTAGGACAGGGTTTGACGAGCAGTACTTC.

This clone was detected a few times. V and J are TRBV4-3 and TRBJ1-4, with TRBD1 as a possible D gene (5 bases). V was cut by 3 bases and J by 6 bases, with 17 bases left in between. This CDR3 comprises 16 residues. Per germline, CDR1 LGHNA and CDR2 YSLEER. Here the CDR3 DNA reads TGCGCCAGCAGCCAGGACTTGGGGGGTTGGCATGAAAAACTGTTTTTT. This translates into CASSQDLGGWHEKLFF.

This sequence joins TRBV27 and TRBJ1-2; TRBD1 matches 9 bases. From germline, CDR1 is MNHEY and CDR2 SMNVEV (reference sequence). The CDR3 covers 15 residues. V was pared by 2 bases and J by 4 bases, with 5 bases of the junction left unmatched. CDR3 coding DNA: TGTGCCAGCAGTTTAGCCGGGACAGGGCTCTATGGCTACACCTTC. Amino acid sequence: CASSLAGTGLYGYTF.

The chain has TRBV7-9 and TRBJ1-4; D is ambiguous. Trimming cost V 1 base and J 7 bases, with 4 bases left between them. The CDR3 is made up of 12 amino acids. Per germline, CDR1 SEHNR and CDR2 FQNEAQ (reference sequence). CDR3 sequence reads: CASSLGGEKLFF. CDR3 DNA: TGTGCCAGCAGCTTAGGAGGTGAAAAACTGTTTTTT.

The chain combines TRBV7-6 with TRBJ2-2; D is perhaps TRBD1 (5 bases). The germline CDR1 and CDR2 sequences are SGHVS and FNYEAQ. There are 14 residues in the CDR3. Trimming shortened V by 1 base and J by 7 bases, and 10 bases separated the two germline ends. The CDR3 here is CASSLGGLGGELFF. The CDR3 DNA reads TGTGCCAGCAGCTTAGGGGGCTTGGGCGGGGAGCTGTTTTTT.

This clone was recorded once. The rearrangement links TRBV18 to TRBJ1-2, with a tentative D call TRBD1 (6 bases). The CDR3 sequence is 17 residues long. CDR1 and CDR2 (germline): KGHSH, LQKENI. The V end lost 2 bases, the J end lost 0 bases, and 16 bases lay between the germline ends. The DNA for the CDR3 is TGTGCCAGCTCACCAACCCCGGGGGGGCGAACTAACTATGGCTACACCTTC. Its translation is CASSPTPGGRTNYGYTF.

V is TRBV5-4 and J is TRBJ2-1; 11 bases are shared with TRBD2. This CDR3 region has 16 residues. V was clipped by 7 bases and J by 8 bases; unmatched bases: 14. Looked up from germline, CDR1 is SGHNT and CDR2 is YYREEE (reference sequence). The CDR3 region is CASHLSIAGGPHEQFF. The CDR3 DNA follows: TGTGCCAGCCACTTATCGATAGCGGGGGGGCCTCATGAGCAGTTCTTC.

The gene calls are TRBV19 and TRBJ1-2, with TRBD1 matching over 9 bases. The germline CDR1 and CDR2 sequences are LNHDA and SQIVND (reference sequence). CDR3 length: 14 residues. With 5 bases clipped from V and 8 bases from J, the junction kept 9 bases outside the gene matches. CDR3: CASSVTGGAEGYTF. In DNA form, the CDR3 reads TGTGCCAGTAGTGTCACAGGGGGCGCGGAAGGCTACACCTTC.

The chain couples TRBV4-1 to TRBJ2-1; D is uncertain. This CDR3 region has 13 residues. Germline CDR1 MGHRA, CDR2 YSYEKL. V gave up 4 bases and J gave up 4 bases, with 8 bases separating them. CDR3 nucleotide sequence: TGCGCCAGCAGCCCCCAGGTTTACAATGAGCAGTTCTTC. It yields the protein CASSPQVYNEQFF.

This chain connects TRBV18 to TRBJ2-1; D possibly corresponds to TRBD1 (6 bases). The V gene's germline CDR1 is KGHSH and CDR2 LQKENI. The ends were cut back, 3 bases at V and 5 bases at J, with 11 bases in the middle. The CDR3 spans 14 residues. The CDR3 region is CASSPTRDNNEQFF. For the CDR3, the DNA is TGTGCCAGCTCACCTACCCGGGACAACAATGAGCAGTTCTTC.

The chain recombines TRBV29-1 with TRBJ2-3; D not resolved. CDR1 SQVTM and CDR2 ANQGSEA come from the germline V gene. This CDR3 comprises 10 residues. With 5 bases removed from V and 5 bases from J, the gap between germline ends came to 5 bases. The CDR3 is CSVLRDTQYF. The CDR3 bases are TGCAGCGTTCTGAGAGATACGCAGTATTTT.

The chain combines TRBV4-3 with TRBJ1-6; D gene uncertain. Germline lookup yields CDR1 LGHNA and CDR2 YSLEER. With 8 bases removed from V and 10 bases from J, the gap between germline ends came to 21 bases. The CDR3 totals 15 residues. CDR3: CASSPGKNLNSPLHF. The CDR3, as DNA: TGCGCCAGCTCCCCGGGAAAAAACCTCAACTCACCCCTCCACTTT.

The CDR3 is CASQGEGAPGELFF. Written as DNA, the CDR3 is TGCGCCAGCCAGGGGGAAGGGGCTCCGGGGGAGCTGTTTTTT. The gene calls are TRBV5-1 and TRBJ2-2, with 7 positions matching TRBD1. The ends lost 7 bases at V and 8 bases at J; junction bases unmatched: 11. The germline CDR1 and CDR2 sequences are SGHRS and YFSETQ. The CDR3 extends over 14 amino acids.

This clone was picked up one time. V gene TRBV21-1 combines with J gene TRBJ1-5; the DNA was not used to check the table's D call, TRBD1. TRBV21-1 is an annotated pseudogene. The CDR3 covers 15 residues. As DNA, the CDR3 is TGTGCCAGCAAGGGGCAGCAGGAAAGCAATCAGCCCCAGCATTTT. As protein: CASKGQQESNQPQHF.

This sequence joins TRBV9 and TRBJ2-3, with D uncertain. Trimming removed 1 base at V and 4 bases at J, with 4 bases between. This CDR3 has 12 amino acids. Germline CDR1 and CDR2: SGDLS and YYNGEE. CDR3 DNA sequence: TGTGCCAGCAGCGTATCTGCAGATACGCAGTATTTT. Translation: CASSVSADTQYF.

This clone has just one count. The chain recombines TRBV7-9 with TRBJ1-6; a weak D match, TRBD1 (5 bases). V lost 5 bases and J 9 bases, leaving 14 bases between the germline ends. This CDR3 spans 14 amino acids. CDR1 SEHNR and CDR2 FQNEAQ come from the germline V gene (reference sequence). The CDR3 spells CASSPQFGGSPLHF. CDR3 coding DNA: TGTGCCAGCAGCCCCCAATTCGGGGGTTCACCCCTCCACTTT.

This chain uses TRBV9 with TRBJ2-1, with 8 positions matching TRBD2. From germline, CDR1 is SGDLS and CDR2 YYNGEE. The CDR3 is 17 residues long. The J segment lost 0 bases and the V segment lost 0 bases, leaving 5 bases of the junction unmatched. DNA for the CDR3: TGTGCCAGCAGCGTAGCACGGGGGGGCACCTCCTACAATGAGCAGTTCTTC. Protein: CASSVARGGTSYNEQFF.

This rearrangement joins TRBV30 to TRBJ1-2, with TRBD1 identical over 9 bases. CDR3 length equals 15 residues. Germline V lookup: CDR1 GTSNPN, CDR2 SVGIG (reference sequence). V gave up 2 bases and J gave up 5 bases; unmatched junction bases: 9. The CDR3 nucleotides read TGTGCCTGGAGTAAAGGGACAGGGAAATGGTATGGCTACACCTTC. Amino acids: CAWSKGTGKWYGYTF. Supplemented by reference TRBV30 and TRBJ1-2, the full variable domain reads SQTIHQWPATLVQPVGSPLSLECTVEGTSNPNLYWYRQAAGRGLQLLFYSVGIGQISSEVPQNLSASRPQDRQFILSSKKLLLSDSGFYLCAWSKGTGKWYGYTFGSGTRLTVV.

The chain couples TRBV9 to TRBJ2-3; possible D gene TRBD1, 5 bases. This CDR3 has 13 residues. The germline V and J ends were trimmed by 0 bases and 4 bases, with 6 bases remaining between them. Germline CDR1 and CDR2: SGDLS and YYNGEE. CDR3 sequence reads: CASSVGGPDTQYF. CDR3 sequence (DNA): TGTGCCAGCAGCGTAGGGGGCCCAGATACGCAGTATTTT. The full variable domain, with the rest looked up from reference TRBV9 and TRBJ2-3, is DSGVTQTPKHLITATGQRVTLRCSPRSGDLSVYWYQQSLDQGLQFLIQYYNGEERAKGNILERFSAQQFPDLHSELNLSSLELGDSALYFCASSVGGPDTQYFGPGTRLTVL.

The chain combines TRBV7-3 with TRBJ2-1, with 9 positions matching TRBD1. V gave up 5 bases and J gave up 7 bases; unmatched junction bases: 6. CDR3 length equals 14 residues. CDR1 is SGHTA, CDR2 FQGTGA, per germline. CDR3 sequence reads: CASSPGQGWNEQFF. The CDR3 DNA follows: TGTGCCAGCAGCCCCGGACAGGGGTGGAATGAGCAGTTCTTC.

This chain uses TRBV20-1 with TRBJ1-1, with D uncertain. This CDR3 comprises 11 residues. CDR1 DFQATT and CDR2 SNEGSKA come from the germline V gene (reference sequence). V gave up 4 bases and J gave up 3 bases, with 6 bases separating them. The CDR3 coding sequence is TGCAGTGCTAAAACTTACACTGAAGCTTTCTTT. It specifies CSAKTYTEAFF.